This entry lists 32 T cell receptor beta chains sequenced from one sample in a study of cytomegalovirus exposure and HLA in healthy donors (dated by TCRdb to 2015 to 2018). Receptor libraries were prepared by the immunoSEQ multiplex PCR assay. For the multiplex PCR, a mixture combining 60 forward primers for TCR Vbeta segments and 13 reverse primers for TCR Jbeta segments was used. As stored in TCRdb, this immuneACCESS dataset retains in-frame rearrangements with V and J assigned. A fraction of the clones does not appear; measured against another copy, unresolved V genes explain less than half of the discrepancy, and the remainder lacks a known reason. For this sample there are approximately 160,000 clones; nearly 80% appear just once. The ten largest account for roughly 0.7% of the sample. The sequenced sample consisted of PBMCs. The receptors shown here come from a male donor in good health and CMV-seronegative.

This sequence joins TRBV25-1 and TRBJ1-4; a weak D match, TRBD1 (6 bases). The CDR3 consists of 14 residues. Between the trimmed V and J ends, which lost 2 bases and 7 bases, there was a span of 11 bases. Germline CDR1 MGHDK, CDR2 SYGVNS. The DNA for the CDR3 is TGTGCCAGCAGTGAACCAGGGGATGGTGAAAAACTGTTTTTT. Its protein product is CASSEPGDGEKLFF.

This clone has a single count. The chain employs TRBV7-9 and TRBJ2-1, with 8 nucleotides matching TRBD2. The CDR3 covers 17 residues. Trimming cost V 5 bases and J 0 bases; bases outside gene matches: 9. The germline V gene encodes CDR1 SEHNR and CDR2 FQNEAQ (reference sequence). CDR3 residues: CASSPRLAQNSYNEQFF. The CDR3 bases are TGTGCCAGCAGCCCCCGACTAGCGCAAAACTCCTACAATGAGCAGTTCTTC.

The genes are TRBV6-1 and TRBJ1-1, with 7 bases fitting TRBD1. The V segment lost 5 bases and the J segment 4 bases; nucleotides outside the gene matches: 4. Germline V gene lookup returns CDR1 MNHNS and CDR2 SASEGT. CDR3 size: 13 residues. CDR3 in DNA: TGTGCCAGCAGTTTACAGGGGTTCACTGAAGCTTTCTTT. Translated: CASSLQGFTEAFF.

The chain joins TRBV7-6 to TRBJ2-1, with D perhaps matching TRBD2 (7 bases). Germline V gene data show CDR1 as SGHVS and CDR2 as FNYEAQ. V lost 5 bases to trimming and J lost 7 bases, with 18 bases between them. The CDR3 totals 15 residues. The CDR3, as DNA: TGTGCCAGCAGCCTATCGGGGAGGGGGAGTAATGAGCAGTTCTTC. Translation gives CASSLSGRGSNEQFF.

The chain employs TRBV11-1 and TRBJ1-1; D gene ambiguous. Trimming took off 5 bases at V and 3 bases at J, with 13 bases between the two ends. The length of the CDR3 is 14 residues. The germline V gene has CDR1 SGHAT and CDR2 FQDESV (reference sequence). The DNA of the CDR3 is TGTGCCAGCAGCCCCCCAAATTCGGACACTGAAGCTTTCTTT. Its translation is CASSPPNSDTEAFF.

This chain links TRBV9 with TRBJ2-3; tentative D call: TRBD1 (6 bases). The V gene's germline CDR1 is SGDLS and CDR2 YYNGEE. The V end lost 3 bases, the J end lost 0 bases, and 14 bases lay between the germline ends. The CDR3 consists of 16 residues. Here the CDR3 DNA reads TGTGCCAGCAGCGGCGATGGGGGCCCTAGCACAGATACGCAGTATTTT. This gives the protein CASSGDGGPSTDTQYF.

The rearrangement joins TRBV7-2 to TRBJ2-1; 10 nucleotides line up with TRBD1. V was clipped by 8 bases and J by 4 bases; unmatched bases: 5. Germline values: CDR1 SGHTA, CDR2 FQGNSA. This CDR3 is built from 14 residues. The CDR3 is CASARDRGYNEQFF. Written as DNA, the CDR3 is TGTGCCAGCGCACGGGACAGGGGTTACAATGAGCAGTTCTTC.

V gene TRBV11-2 combines with J gene TRBJ2-7; the D gene is possibly TRBD1 (6 bases). CDR1 is SGHAT, CDR2 FQNNGV, per germline. The germline V and J ends were trimmed by 4 bases and 1 base, with 17 bases remaining between them. The CDR3 contains 16 residues. The CDR3 nucleotides read TGTGCCAGCAGCTCACCCCGGGACAACCCATCCTACGAGCAGTACTTC. It encodes CASSSPRDNPSYEQYF.

The chain has TRBV2 and TRBJ1-4, with D uncertain. This CDR3 has 12 residues. Germline-derived CDR1 and CDR2 are SNHLY and FYNNEI. V was pared by 4 bases and J by 6 bases, with 6 bases between. CDR3 region: CASSGRDEKLFF. The CDR3, as DNA: TGTGCCAGCAGTGGAAGAGATGAAAAACTGTTTTTT.

The chain recombines TRBV18 with TRBJ2-2; D might be TRBD1 (6 bases). Per the germline V gene, CDR1 is KGHSH and CDR2 is LQKENI. CDR3 length: 15 amino acids. Deletions cut 3 bases from V and 2 bases from J, with 10 bases between. The CDR3 DNA reads as TGTGCCAGCTCACCGGCGACAGGCAACACCGGGGAGCTGTTTTTT. Protein product: CASSPATGNTGELFF.

The chain carries TRBV6-1 and TRBJ2-5; D is possibly TRBD1 (5 bases). The J call is uncertain, as TRBJ2-7 better fits the DNA end. The CDR3 loop spans 12 amino acids. Looked up from germline, CDR1 is MNHNS and CDR2 is SASEGT. CDR3 sequence reads: CASSPQGYEQYF. The CDR3 region has the DNA TGTGCCAGTTCCCCGCAGGGCTACGAGCAGTACTTC.

This clone has a handful of counts. The CDR3 nucleotides are TGTGCCAGCACCGATGCTTGGGGCTCCTCCTACGAGCAGTACTTC. This encodes CASTDAWGSSYEQYF. The rearrangement uses TRBV5-6 and TRBJ2-7, with D maybe TRBD1 (5 bases). CDR3 size: 15 residues. The ends were cut back, 6 bases at V and 0 bases at J, with 16 bases in the middle. Germline CDR1 is SGHDT and CDR2 is YYEEEE.

The rearrangement uses TRBV29-1 and TRBJ2-7; 10 nucleotides line up with TRBD2. With 6 bases clipped from V and 4 bases from J, the junction kept 9 bases outside the gene matches. There are 14 residues in the CDR3. From germline, CDR1 is SQVTM and CDR2 ANQGSEA. CDR3 sequence reads: CSVFAPTSGYEQYF. The CDR3 DNA sequence: TGCAGCGTCTTCGCCCCGACTAGCGGGTACGAGCAGTACTTC.

The CDR3 loop is CASSAGLAADTQYF. The CDR3, as DNA: TGCGCCAGCAGCGCGGGACTAGCGGCAGATACGCAGTATTTT. The J gene is TRBJ2-3, the V gene TRBV5-1, with 11 bases matching TRBD2. Germline V gene data show CDR1 as SGHRS and CDR2 as YFSETQ. The length of the CDR3 is 14 residues. The V segment lost 4 bases and the J segment 4 bases; nucleotides outside the gene matches: 2.

CDR3 protein: CASRGQMSTEAFF. The DNA for the CDR3 is TGTGCCAGCAGAGGACAGATGAGCACTGAAGCTTTCTTT. This rearrangement joins TRBV2 to TRBJ1-1, with a weak D call TRBD1 (6 bases). The CDR3 runs to 13 residues. Trimming stripped 6 bases from V and 4 bases from J, with 12 bases between. CDR1 and CDR2 from the germline V gene are SNHLY and FYNNEI.

The rearrangement joins TRBV7-2 to TRBJ1-2, with TRBD1 matching 7 bases. The CDR3 has 16 amino acids. Germline CDR1 reads SGHTA; CDR2 reads FQGNSA. The V gene end was trimmed by 5 bases and the J gene end by 4 bases; junction bases not matched to a gene: 13. The chain's CDR3 is CASSLHAGGATYGYTF. The CDR3 bases are TGTGCCAGCAGCCTGCACGCAGGGGGTGCTACCTATGGCTACACCTTC.

The rearrangement uses TRBV7-2 and TRBJ1-2, with TRBD1 identical over 7 bases. The CDR3 extends over 12 amino acids. Trimming cost V 7 bases and J 6 bases; bases outside gene matches: 5. Germline CDR1 and CDR2: SGHTA and FQGNSA. The CDR3 region has the DNA TGTGCCAGCACCTCAGGGGGGAATGGCTACACCTTC. Translating it yields CASTSGGNGYTF. The full variable domain, in which reference TRBV7-2 and TRBJ1-2 provide the parts outside the CDR3, is GAGVSQSPSNKVTEKGKDVELRCDPISGHTALYWYRQSLGQGLEFLIYFQGNSAPDKSGLPSDRFSAERTGGSVSTLTIQRTQQEDSAVYLCASTSGGNGYTFGSGTRLTVV.

This chain joins TRBV9 and TRBJ2-1; 16 bases are a match to TRBD2. The CDR3 is 19 amino acids. After removal of 2 bases from V and 1 base from J, the junction contained 6 bases not matched to a gene. Germline V gene sequence: CDR1 SGDLS, CDR2 YYNGEE. CDR3 in amino acids: CASSVPGTSGRASYNEQFF. CDR3 in DNA: TGTGCCAGCAGCGTCCCCGGGACTAGCGGGAGGGCTTCCTACAATGAGCAGTTCTTC.

This clone was found a few times. J is TRBJ2-2 and V is TRBV19, with 9 bases fitting TRBD1. Germline V CDR1 and CDR2: LNHDA, SQIVND (reference sequence). After removal of 6 bases from V and 5 bases from J, the junction contained 4 bases not matched to a gene. This CDR3 region has 14 residues. The CDR3 reads CASSNDRGTGELFF. The CDR3 region has the DNA TGTGCCAGTAGCAACGACAGGGGGACCGGGGAGCTGTTTTTT. Together with reference TRBV19 and TRBJ2-2, the CDR3 gives the full variable domain: DGGITQSPKYLFRKEGQNVTLSCEQNLNHDAMYWYRQDPGQGLRLIYYSQIVNDFQKGDIAEGYSVSREKKESFPLTVTSAQKNPTAFYLCASSNDRGTGELFFGEGSRLTVL.

This chain joins TRBV5-6 and TRBJ1-1, with 7 bases matching TRBD1. The CDR3 loop spans 14 amino acids. V shed 5 bases and J 4 bases; nucleotides not matched to a gene: 8. Germline CDR1 is SGHDT and CDR2 is YYEEEE. CDR3 amino acids: CASRRRQGFTEAFF. CDR3 in DNA: TGTGCCAGCAGACGTAGACAGGGATTCACTGAAGCTTTCTTT.

J is TRBJ2-4 and V is TRBV7-2; D gene uncertain. Germline V lookup: CDR1 SGHTA, CDR2 FQGNSA. V shed 6 bases and J shed 0 bases, with 6 bases lying between them. The CDR3 length is 13 residues. CDR3 bases: TGTGCCAGCAGAAAACTAGCCAAAAACATTCAGTACTTC. Translated: CASRKLAKNIQYF.

V gene TRBV5-4 combines with J gene TRBJ1-3; 8 bases agree with TRBD1. V dropped 3 bases and J dropped 4; count of bases not matched to a gene: 0. The CDR3 has 13 amino acids. Germline values: CDR1 SGHNT, CDR2 YYREEE (reference sequence). The CDR3: CASSWDRGNTIYF. The CDR3 region has the DNA TGTGCCAGCAGCTGGGACAGGGGAAACACCATATATTTT.

This rearrangement joins TRBV10-3 to TRBJ1-2; unclear D gene. V gave up 0 bases and J gave up 3 bases, with 8 bases separating them. This CDR3 region has 14 residues. Germline V CDR1 and CDR2: ENHRY, SYGVKD. The CDR3 coding sequence is TGTGCCATCAGTGAGTCGAGAGGGTACTATGGCTACACCTTC. It specifies CAISESRGYYGYTF.

The CDR3 reads CASSLGGGGETQYF. CDR3 nucleotides: TGTGCCAGCAGCTTAGGAGGGGGCGGAGAGACCCAGTACTTC. V usage is TRBV11-1 and J usage is TRBJ2-5; the match to TRBD1 covers 7 bases. The CDR3 extends over 14 amino acids. The trim removed 1 base at V and 4 bases at J, leaving 3 bases unmatched. Germline V gene sequence: CDR1 SGHAT, CDR2 FQDESV (reference sequence).

V is TRBV4-1 and J is TRBJ1-3; D possibly corresponds to TRBD1 (5 bases). Trimming stripped 3 bases from V and 4 bases from J, with 19 bases between. The CDR3 is 17 amino acids. Looked up from germline, CDR1 is MGHRA and CDR2 is YSYEKL. CDR3 sequence (DNA): TGCGCCAGCAGCCAGGAAAACTACGACAGTAGAGGAAACACCATATATTTT. Encoded protein: CASSQENYDSRGNTIYF.

V and J are TRBV29-1 and TRBJ2-3; 9 bases map to TRBD2. V gave up 7 bases and J gave up 1 base; unmatched junction bases: 6. CDR3 length: 14 amino acids. Germline values: CDR1 SQVTM, CDR2 ANQGSEA. CDR3 DNA: TGCAGCGCAGGTAGCGGGGGACGCACAGATACGCAGTATTTT. Amino acids: CSAGSGGRTDTQYF.

This clone was found once. V is TRBV5-6 and J is TRBJ1-1; a weak D match, TRBD1 (5 bases). The CDR3 extends over 12 amino acids. Trimming removed 4 bases from V and 8 bases from J, with 12 bases in between. The germline V gene has CDR1 SGHDT and CDR2 YYEEEE. The CDR3 region has the DNA TGTGCCAGCAGCCGGGGCGGGAGAGAAGCTTTCTTT. Translated, it gives CASSRGGREAFF.

The chain recombines TRBV7-2 with TRBJ1-1; maybe TRBD1 (5 bases). CDR1 and CDR2 from the germline V gene are SGHTA and FQGNSA. The CDR3 is 14 amino acids. With 5 bases removed from V and 1 base from J, the gap between germline ends came to 11 bases. The chain's CDR3 is CASSRDRANTEAFF. The CDR3, as DNA: TGTGCCAGCAGCCGCGACAGAGCGAACACTGAAGCTTTCTTT. Drawing the rest from reference TRBV7-2 and TRBJ1-1, the complete variable domain is GAGVSQSPSNKVTEKGKDVELRCDPISGHTALYWYRQSLGQGLEFLIYFQGNSAPDKSGLPSDRFSAERTGGSVSTLTIQRTQQEDSAVYLCASSRDRANTEAFFGQGTRLTVV.

V and J are TRBV6-5 and TRBJ1-2; 10 positions agree with TRBD1. The length of the CDR3 is 13 residues. Germline V gene lookup returns CDR1 MNHEY and CDR2 SVGAGI. V trimming: 8 bases; J trimming: 6 bases; junction bases outside the gene matches: 6. The chain's CDR3 is CASSGTGDDGYTF. The CDR3 DNA reads as TGTGCCAGCTCCGGGACAGGGGACGATGGCTACACCTTC.

V and J are TRBV23-1 and TRBJ2-5, with no clear D. TRBV23-1 is recorded as an ORF, its role being uncertain. Trimming cost V 4 bases and J 0 bases, with 9 bases left between them. This CDR3 comprises 14 residues. Here the CDR3 reads CASSLVPYQETQYF. The CDR3 DNA reads TGCGCCAGCAGTCTAGTACCGTACCAAGAGACCCAGTACTTC.

This clone has a single count. V and J are TRBV5-4 and TRBJ2-7; D perhaps matches TRBD1 (6 bases). The V gene lost 4 bases and the J gene lost 6 bases, with 17 bases spanning the gap. The CDR3 length is 14 residues. The germline gives CDR1 SGHNT, CDR2 YYREEE (reference sequence). The CDR3 reads CASSHNYPRGEQYF. CDR3 in DNA: TGTGCCAGCAGCCACAACTATCCCAGGGGCGAGCAGTACTTC. Complete variable domain (other parts from reference TRBV5-4 and TRBJ2-7): ETGVTQSPTHLIKTRGQQVTLRCSSQSGHNTVSWYQQALGQGPQFIFQYYREEENGRGNFPPRFSGLQFPNYSSELNVNALELDDSALYLCASSHNYPRGEQYFGPGTRLTVT.

This clone was seen more than once but under ten times. V usage is TRBV5-1 and J usage is TRBJ2-7, with 10 bases that match TRBD1. V trimming: 6 bases; J trimming: 2 bases; junction bases outside the gene matches: 5. The V gene's germline CDR1 is SGHRS and CDR2 YFSETQ. This CDR3 has 14 residues. The CDR3 DNA follows: TGCGCCAGCAAGCCGGGACAGGGGCCCTACGAGCAGTACTTC. Protein sequence: CASKPGQGPYEQYF.